A selection of T cell receptor beta chains follows, all from one sample in a study of cytomegalovirus exposure and HLA in healthy donors. Some clones are missing from TCRdb's copy, which holds only in-frame ones; the method was immunoSEQ multiplex PCR. The table includes 95,000 to 150,000 clones, 65% to 80% detected once. The specimen was PBMCs. All receptors derive from a woman aged 60-70 years in good health and CMV-seropositive. CDR3s include the opening cysteine and the closing phenylalanine or tryptophan. Fields, in order: CDR3 DNA, CDR3 protein, J gene, D gene, clone size, V gene. The D gene is left open where the match is weak. Rows give clone size only sometimes, using once, few, many, or a class for an expanded clone.

DNA: TGTGCCAGTAGTACCCTCGGGGGTATAAATGAAAAACTGTTTTTT
CDR3: CASSTLGGINEKLFF
J: TRBJ1-4
D: .
size: .
V: TRBV19

DNA: TGTGCCAGCAGTGGGACAGTACTTGCAACTAATGAAAAACTGTTTTTT
CDR3: CASSGTVLATNEKLFF
J: TRBJ1-4
D: .
size: once
V: TRBV2

DNA: TGTGCCAGCAGCACCGACAGGGAGGATAATTCACCCCTCCACTTT
CDR3: CASSTDREDNSPLHF
J: TRBJ1-6
D: TRBD1
size: .
V: TRBV5-6

DNA: TGCGCCAGCAGCCAAGATAGGGGTGGCTACACCTTC
CDR3: CASSQDRGGYTF
J: TRBJ1-2
D: .
size: .
V: TRBV4-1

DNA: TGTGCCATCAGTGGGGGCTTAAACTATGGCTACACCTTC
CDR3: CAISGGLNYGYTF
J: TRBJ1-2
D: .
size: .
V: TRBV10-3

DNA: TGTGCCAGTAGTCACGGGAACTATGGCTACACCTTC
CDR3: CASSHGNYGYTF
J: TRBJ1-2
D: .
size: .
V: TRBV19

DNA: TGTGCCTGGAATAGCCCAGGGACTAGTTCGTACTTC
CDR3: CAWNSPGTSSYF
J: TRBJ2-7
D: TRBD2
size: .
V: TRBV30

DNA: TGTGCCAGCAGACGTGGACAGGGTGATCAGCCCCAGCATTTT
CDR3: CASRRGQGDQPQHF
J: TRBJ1-5
D: TRBD1
size: .
V: TRBV27

DNA: TGTGCCAGCCGGGGTTCTGGAAACACCATATATTTT
CDR3: CASRGSGNTIYF
J: TRBJ1-3
D: .
size: .
V: TRBV6-6

DNA: TGTGCCAGCAGCTCACAGGGGCGGCCCCAGCATTTT
CDR3: CASSSQGRPQHF
J: TRBJ1-5
D: TRBD1
size: once
V: TRBV5-6

DNA: TGTGCCAGCAGCTTTACCAGCGGGATGAGAACAGATACGCAGTATTTT
CDR3: CASSFTSGMRTDTQYF
J: TRBJ2-3
D: TRBD2
size: few
V: TRBV7-2

DNA: TGCAGCGTTGAAGAAGGGGGACAGGGCTACGAGCAGTACTTC
CDR3: CSVEEGGQGYEQYF
J: TRBJ2-7
D: TRBD1
size: .
V: TRBV29-1

DNA: TGTGCCAGCAGCTTAAGAGTATTCGGGGAGCTGTTTTTT
CDR3: CASSLRVFGELFF
J: TRBJ2-2
D: .
size: few
V: TRBV11-1

DNA: TGTGCCAGCAGCCGACTAGCGGGGTCCTACGAGCAGTACTTC
CDR3: CASSRLAGSYEQYF
J: TRBJ2-7
D: TRBD2
size: few
V: TRBV7-6

DNA: TGTGCCAGTAGTCTCGCTAGGACTAGCGTTCCGCAGTTCTTC
CDR3: CASSLARTSVPQFF
J: TRBJ2-1
D: TRBD2
size: .
V: TRBV19

DNA: TGTGCCAGCAGTTACTCCCGGGACTATGGCTACACCTTC
CDR3: CASSYSRDYGYTF
J: TRBJ1-2
D: .
size: .
V: TRBV6-5

DNA: TGTGCCAGCAGCTTAGGCCCTGGGCAGGGGGTATTGGACACTGAAGCTTTCTTT
CDR3: CASSLGPGQGVLDTEAFF
J: TRBJ1-1
D: TRBD1
size: .
V: TRBV7-2

DNA: TGTGCCAGCAGCTCTACGACAGGGTCCTCCGTTAGCGGCTACACCTTC
CDR3: CASSSTTGSSVSGYTF
J: TRBJ1-2
D: TRBD1
size: .
V: TRBV6-6

DNA: TGTGCCAGCAGTGACAGGGCTGGGGCCAACGTCCTGACTTTC
CDR3: CASSDRAGANVLTF
J: TRBJ2-6
D: .
size: .
V: TRBV2

DNA: TGTGCCAGCAGTGGGGGACAGGTAAACAATGAGCAGTTCTTC
CDR3: CASSGGQVNNEQFF
J: TRBJ2-1
D: TRBD1
size: .
V: TRBV6-1

DNA: TGTGCCAGCAGCAATAAGGGACATTATTTCTACGAGCAGTACTTC
CDR3: CASSNKGHYFYEQYF
J: TRBJ2-7
D: .
size: .
V: TRBV21-1

DNA: TGTGCCAGCAGTGAAGCGCGCCCAGGGGCCACTACCTACACCTTC
CDR3: CASSEARPGATTYTF
J: TRBJ1-2
D: .
size: .
V: TRBV6-1

DNA: TGTGCCAGCAGTGTAGGACAGGGCGCTGGAAACACCATATATTTT
CDR3: CASSVGQGAGNTIYF
J: TRBJ1-3
D: TRBD1
size: .
V: TRBV25-1

DNA: TGCGCCAGCAGTCCCTGGGACAGAACCAACACTGAAGCTTTCTTT
CDR3: CASSPWDRTNTEAFF
J: TRBJ1-1
D: TRBD1
size: .
V: TRBV4-1

DNA: TGCGCCAGCAGCGAACAGGAGCCCTATTTGGGATACGAGCAGTACTTC
CDR3: CASSEQEPYLGYEQYF
J: TRBJ2-7
D: .
size: few
V: TRBV5-1

DNA: TGTGCTAGTGGTCCGGCGGGGGGGGGCAGATACGAGCAGTACTTC
CDR3: CASGPAGGGRYEQYF
J: TRBJ2-7
D: TRBD2
size: .
V: TRBV12-5

DNA: TGTGCCAGCAGCTCTGGAGACAGGGTAGGCTACGAGCAGTACTTC
CDR3: CASSSGDRVGYEQYF
J: TRBJ2-7
D: TRBD1
size: once
V: TRBV5-8

DNA: TGTGCCAGCAGCCCCCATGCGGGGCTCTCTGGAAACACCATATATTTT
CDR3: CASSPHAGLSGNTIYF
J: TRBJ1-3
D: .
size: .
V: TRBV9

DNA: TGCGCCAGCAGCTTAGTAGCGGGGAGCACAGATACGCAGTATTTT
CDR3: CASSLVAGSTDTQYF
J: TRBJ2-3
D: TRBD2
size: .
V: TRBV5-1

DNA: TGTGCCAGTAGTTCCCTGACAGGGGGTTTTCCCAATCAGCCCCAGCATTTT
CDR3: CASSSLTGGFPNQPQHF
J: TRBJ1-5
D: TRBD1
size: .
V: TRBV19

DNA: TGTGCCAGCAGCTTCGACGCAACGCGGGGGGCGCAGAATTCACCCCTCCACTTT
CDR3: CASSFDATRGAQNSPLHF
J: TRBJ1-6
D: .
size: .
V: TRBV7-6

DNA: TGTGCCAGTACAGACAGGGGGAACACCGGGGAGCTGTTTTTT
CDR3: CASTDRGNTGELFF
J: TRBJ2-2
D: TRBD1
size: .
V: TRBV19

DNA: TGTGCCAGCAGTGCTTTAAGCTTAAACTATGGCTACACCTTC
CDR3: CASSALSLNYGYTF
J: TRBJ1-2
D: .
size: .
V: TRBV2

DNA: TGCGCCAGCAGCGCAGACAGCCAGCAGATTTTCTTC
CDR3: CASSADSQQIFF
J: TRBJ2-1
D: .
size: .
V: TRBV5-1